The TCR beta chain described here comes from a study of chemoradiotherapy in HPV16-positive cancers. Concerning this clone: Its specificity is not known.

CDR1 and CDR2 from the germline V gene are MDHEN and SYDVKM. V was pared by 4 bases and J by 1 base, with 16 bases between. The CDR3 has 16 residues. Whole-study findings and limits: Better recurrence-free survival went with HPV-responsive T-cell expansion in HPV16-positive patients.

Sequencing was performed with immunoSEQ multiplex PCR; in TCRdb, only in-frame clones are kept and a portion is missing. The repertoire holds 12,000 or so clones, around 80% seen once, with 1.1% in the top ten. The gene calls are TRBV28 and TRBJ1-1; D is uncertain. The source of this sequence is a human donor with HPV-associated anogenital cancer. Sampling was performed from a patient who underwent chemoradiotherapy. Here the CDR3 reads CASSSLPGQRNTEAFF. CDR3 sequence (DNA): TGTGCCAGCAGTTCTTTGCCGGGCCAGAGGAACACTGAAGCTTTCTTT.